The clone carrying this TCR beta chain has a count of ten or more. These data originate in a study of early T cells in non-severe SARS-CoV-2 infection. Germline CDR1 is SNHLY and CDR2 is FYNNEI. The CDR3 is 12 amino acids. Trimming shortened V by 9 bases and J by 2 bases, and 11 bases separated the two germline ends. TCRdb reprocessed the 5' RACE reads via MiXCR and lists one record per CDR3 protein. Of 45,000 to 60,000 distinct CDR3 sequences in the sample, approximately 8% were seen once. The clonotype originates from an adult who was a healthcare worker with PCR-confirmed SARS-CoV-2 infection or an uninfected control (not recorded which). Sequencing input: whole blood. This chain uses TRBV2 with TRBJ2-7, with D maybe TRBD2 (6 bases). CDR3 amino acids: CASGLNPYEQYF. DNA of the CDR3: TGTGCCAGTGGACTAAACCCCTACGAGCAGTACTTC. Full variable domain (remainder filled in from reference TRBV2 and TRBJ2-7): EPEVTQTPSHQVTQMGQEVILRCVPISNHLYFYWYRQILGQKVEFLVSFYNNEISEKSEIFDDQFSVERPDGSNFTLKIRSTKLEDSAMYFCASGLNPYEQYFGPGTRLTVT.